This TCR beta chain was identified in a study of T-cell memory formation after mild COVID-19. The wider study: For the most part, TCR clusters were specific to one donor. Overall study results and limits: Among clones contracting day 15 to 85, CD4/CD8 was balanced, whereas later expanders leaned CD4+. Contracting CD4+ clones were located mainly in CM and EM, and CD8+ clones in EMRA.

5'RACE primed at constant segments yielded TCR alpha and TCR beta cDNA libraries bearing sample barcodes and UMIs. MiXCR, applied by TCRdb to the 5' RACE reads, yields one record per CDR3 protein. The profile shows roughly 550,000 distinct CDR3 sequences, 20% of them singletons. This clonotype was seen a few times. Its antigen is unidentified. The ends lost 0 bases at V and 8 bases at J; junction bases unmatched: 3. This CDR3 region has 13 residues. Per germline, CDR1 GTSNPN and CDR2 SVGIG (reference sequence). The genes are TRBV30 and TRBJ2-4, with TRBD1 matching over 8 bases. This sequence was found in an adult woman who had mild COVID-19 (a few samples of this study predate the infection). Cell type and time point are not known. Sequencing was carried out using PBMCs or a T cell subset sorted from them (not recorded which). The CDR3 DNA sequence: TGTGCCTGGAGTGTAAACAGGGGGGACATTCAGTACTTC. It yields the protein CAWSVNRGDIQYF.